This T cell receptor (beta chain) was captured in a study of CD8+ T cells in alopecia areata (dated by TCRdb to the late 2010s). Broadly, across the study: The treated patients, all with moderate-to-severe alopecia areata, were enrolled in an open-label pilot trial of oral tofacitinib given at 5 to 10 mg twice daily. The RNA source kit depended on sample type: the PAXgene miRNA kit for fixed scalp, the miRNeasy kit for PBMCs, and the RNeasy kit for mouse skin. Patients on tofacitinib were biopsied at baseline and after 4 and 24 weeks of treatment, and several of the patients also had a later scalp biopsy. In humans, TCRbeta sequencing was performed on scalp tissue and on sorted CD4+ and CD8+ peripheral blood T cells from healthy controls and from patients with patchy or totalis/universalis alopecia areata. Scalp clonality was compared across normal scalp (n=4), patchy alopecia areata scalp (n=8), and alopecia totalis/universalis scalp (n=8). In treated patients, disease severity was measured using the SALT score, which gives the percentage of scalp surface area affected. Amplification of TCRbeta CDR3 regions was done by immunoSEQ multiplex PCR using 35 Vbeta forward primers and 13 Jbeta reverse primers. Tofacitinib was administered for 6 to 18 months, and 6 months of follow-up off drug were then conducted to assess delayed response and recurrence. To study T cell clonal expansion in alopecia areata, the researchers applied high-throughput TCRbeta sequencing to both the C3H/HeJ mouse model and human patients. The full study reports these points: Because the treated cohort was small and had only one nonresponder, larger studies are needed to examine links between baseline CD8+ expansion and response. Resident alphabeta T cells in normal human skin are also sequenced, complicating scalp TCR repertoire analysis, unlike mouse skin dominated by gammadelta T cells. Tofacitinib significantly lowered scalp clonality and the number of expanded CD8+ clones among the top 100 scalp clones. Lesional scalp, especially in alopecia totalis/universalis, showed higher clonality and more expanded CD8+ clones than normal scalp, suggesting antigenic drive. TCR sequences shared between patients were less clear than in mice, possibly partly because of HLA diversity in the patient population. During tofacitinib treatment, many expanded lesional clones remained in scalp and blood, and this persistence may partly explain relapse after treatment is stopped.

The germline V gene gives CDR1 as SGHAT and CDR2 as FQNNGV. The CDR3 goes from the cysteine to the phenylalanine over 15 residues. CDR3 DNA is the only sequence kept; it has 45 bases, read in frame from the first base. The germline V end is reduced by 4 bases and the J end by 6 bases; junction bases left unmatched: 7. Concerning this clone: The specificity of this receptor is unknown. Qualities for individual bases were not recorded, and no much larger clone is one base off.

What this sample's time point label stands for: around 26 weeks on oral tofacitinib. This specimen's treatment or condition label, per the study, means: oral pan-JAK inhibitor, 5-10 mg twice daily. Lesional scalp punch biopsies and peripheral blood were collected from alopecia areata patients. PBMCs were separated by density centrifugation and stained for CD3, CD4 and CD8, after which CD4+ and CD8+ T cells were sorted on a FACSAria. Preparation of the library involved the immunoSEQ multiplex PCR assay. To provide template for TCR sequencing, every sample had RNA extracted and reverse transcribed into cDNA. SuperScript III was used to make first-strand cDNA, primed with a 2:1 mix of oligo-dT and random hexamers. Amplification bias was assessed with a synthetic immune receptor repertoire, and residual bias was removed computationally. Processing in the source paper ran as follows. Raw reads were preprocessed to remove errors, and CDR3 was defined according to IMGT conventions as the region from the conserved cysteine to phenylalanine. To get clonality, Shannon entropy was normalized by log2 of the number of productive unique TCRs and the result was subtracted from 1. Scalp TCRbeta sequences were cross-referenced with sorted blood CD4 and CD8 repertoires so that the CD4 or CD8 identity of scalp clones could be inferred. The clones in this table, taken by TCRdb from immuneACCESS, are in-frame only. Not every clone is retained; where verified, under half of the shortfall comes from an unresolved V gene, and the cause of the rest is unknown. The V and J calls and clone size are taken from that table; D and trimming were inferred from the DNA. Present in this sample are about 180,000 clones, about 53% of which were seen just once. Of the sample, 11% falls within the top ten clones.

This clonotype originated in a human donor with alopecia areata. The chain joins TRBV11-2 to TRBJ2-3, and 10 junctional nucleotides match TRBD2. The material sequenced was CD8+ T cells sorted from blood, taken at week 24, from a patient treated with tofacitinib. The CDR3 region reads CASSSGLADDDTQYF. The sequence in DNA is TGTGCCAGCAGCTCCGGACTAGCGGATGATGATACGCAGTATTTT.